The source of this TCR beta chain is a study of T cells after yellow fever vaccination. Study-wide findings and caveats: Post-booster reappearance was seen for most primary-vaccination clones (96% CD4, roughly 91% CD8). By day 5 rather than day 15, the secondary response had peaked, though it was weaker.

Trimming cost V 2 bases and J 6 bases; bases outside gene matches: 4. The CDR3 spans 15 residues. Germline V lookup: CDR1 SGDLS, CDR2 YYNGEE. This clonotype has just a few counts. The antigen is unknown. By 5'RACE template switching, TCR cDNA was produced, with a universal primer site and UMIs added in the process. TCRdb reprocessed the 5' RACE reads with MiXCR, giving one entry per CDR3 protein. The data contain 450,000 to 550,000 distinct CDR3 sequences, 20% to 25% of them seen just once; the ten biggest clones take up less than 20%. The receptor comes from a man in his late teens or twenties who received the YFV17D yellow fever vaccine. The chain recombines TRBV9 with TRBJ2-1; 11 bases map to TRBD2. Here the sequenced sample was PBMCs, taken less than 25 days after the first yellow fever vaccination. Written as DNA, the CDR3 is TGTGCCAGCAGCGTCGTAGCGGGGGGGGCCAATGAGCAGTTCTTC. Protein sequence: CASSVVAGGANEQFF.